This is a list of T cell receptor beta chains from one sample in a study of shared T cell receptors in the human thymus. Measured with immunoSEQ multiplex PCR; TCRdb has only the in-frame clones, and not every one. The sample records about 380,000 clones, 85% to 95% being singletons. Sequencing was carried out using thymocytes. These receptors were obtained from a human donor. Both conserved end residues are part of each CDR3. Each record gives: J gene, V gene, clone size, D gene, CDR3 DNA, CDR3 protein. D genes are given only for firm matches. Only part of the rows carry a size: once, few, many, or a class if the clone is expanded.

j_gene: TRBJ2-3; v_gene: TRBV5-1; abundance: -; d_gene: TRBD2; CDR3nt: TGCGCCAGCAGCTTGGGGCGAGATGGGACTAGCGGGAGTTGGCCAGATACGCAGTATTTT; CDR3aa: CASSLGRDGTSGSWPDTQYF
j_gene: TRBJ1-3; v_gene: TRBV5-1; abundance: -; d_gene: TRBD1; CDR3nt: TGCGCCAGCAGCCTGGGACAGGGTTCAACCCCGACCTCTGGAAACACCATATATTTT; CDR3aa: CASSLGQGSTPTSGNTIYF
j_gene: TRBJ2-7; v_gene: TRBV29-1; abundance: -; d_gene: TRBD1; CDR3nt: TGCAGCGTTGAAGATCCCCACAGGGGATACGAGCAGTACTTC; CDR3aa: CSVEDPHRGYEQYF
j_gene: TRBJ2-3; v_gene: TRBV7-6; abundance: -; d_gene: TRBD1; CDR3nt: TGTGCCAGCAGCCCCGGGACAGGGGGAACAGATACGCAGTATTTT; CDR3aa: CASSPGTGGTDTQYF
j_gene: TRBJ2-3; v_gene: TRBV30; abundance: -; d_gene: -; CDR3nt: TGTGCCTGGAAGGCGGAAGCCCCGGGGGCAGATACGCAGTATTTT; CDR3aa: CAWKAEAPGADTQYF
j_gene: TRBJ2-7; v_gene: TRBV28; abundance: -; d_gene: TRBD2; CDR3nt: TGTGCCAGCACTCTGAGCCCTAGCGGGAGGAGCGAGCAGTACTTC; CDR3aa: CASTLSPSGRSEQYF
j_gene: TRBJ1-1; v_gene: TRBV5-4; abundance: -; d_gene: -; CDR3nt: TGTGCCAGCAGCCTGGGGCTGGGGGACGGGAACACTGAAGCTTTCTTT; CDR3aa: CASSLGLGDGNTEAFF
j_gene: TRBJ2-4; v_gene: TRBV18; abundance: once; d_gene: TRBD2; CDR3nt: TGTGCCAGCTCACCACCTAGCGGGGTAGCCAAAAACATTCAGTACTTC; CDR3aa: CASSPPSGVAKNIQYF
j_gene: TRBJ2-7; v_gene: TRBV2; abundance: -; d_gene: TRBD2; CDR3nt: TGTGCCAGCAGCCAACCACTAGCGCCCTCCTACGAGCAGTACTTC; CDR3aa: CASSQPLAPSYEQYF
j_gene: TRBJ1-1; v_gene: TRBV5-6; abundance: -; d_gene: TRBD1; CDR3nt: TGTGCCAGCAGCCACAGGGGATTTGAAGCTTTCTTT; CDR3aa: CASSHRGFEAFF
j_gene: TRBJ1-5; v_gene: TRBV19; abundance: -; d_gene: TRBD1; CDR3nt: TGTGCCAGTAGTATAGATCGTATAACAGGGGGAAATAGCAATCAGCCCCAGCATTTT; CDR3aa: CASSIDRITGGNSNQPQHF